The 32 T cell receptor beta chains below come from one sample, sequenced in a study of blood T cell repertoires in COVID-19. Profiling relied on immunoSEQ multiplex PCR, and the TCRdb table lists in-frame clones only, not all of them. Of about 210,000 clones in the sample, approximately 80% are singletons; the top ten hold approximately 9.2%. Sequenced material: PBMCs or T cells enriched from blood (not recorded which). The receptors here all came from a man aged 40-50 years who had recovered from COVID-19.

The V call is TRBV12-5, the J call TRBJ2-6; TRBD1 aligns across 7 bases. The CDR3 loop spans 17 amino acids. CDR1 and CDR2 (germline): LGHNT, FRNRAP. The V and J ends lost 4 bases and 2 bases, in that order; junction bases with no gene match: 8. CDR3 protein: CASGSRGTGAGANVLTF. The CDR3 DNA sequence: TGTGCTAGTGGTTCAAGAGGAACAGGGGCTGGGGCCAACGTCCTGACTTTC.

The rearrangement uses TRBV10-3 and TRBJ1-2, with 9 bases matching TRBD1. CDR1 and CDR2 (germline): ENHRY, SYGVKD. The CDR3 runs to 13 residues. Germline trimming cut 10 bases from V and 6 bases from J; bases unmatched to any gene: 9. CDR3 residues: CATYTGGSNGYTF. CDR3 coding DNA: TGTGCCACGTACACAGGGGGCTCGAATGGCTACACCTTC.

The gene calls are TRBV27 and TRBJ1-3; 8 bases line up with TRBD1. Germline assignment: CDR1 MNHEY and CDR2 SMNVEV (reference sequence). The length of the CDR3 is 15 residues. V lost 7 bases to trimming and J lost 3 bases; unmatched junction nucleotides: 8. This CDR3 reads CASKFQGAYGNTIYF. CDR3 nucleotides: TGTGCCAGCAAATTTCAGGGGGCATATGGAAACACCATATATTTT.

This clone was counted a single time. The CDR3 loop is CASAREFEAFF. CDR3 DNA: TGCGCCAGTGCGAGAGAATTTGAAGCTTTCTTT. V and J are TRBV10-2 and TRBJ1-1; no clear D gene. Germline assignment: CDR1 WSHSY and CDR2 SAAADI. V lost 9 bases to trimming and J lost 7 bases, with 12 bases between them. CDR3 length: 11 amino acids.

The gene calls are TRBV29-1 and TRBJ1-5; D perhaps matches TRBD1 (6 bases). V gave up 7 bases and J gave up 1 base, with 14 bases separating them. The germline gives CDR1 SQVTM, CDR2 ANQGSEA. CDR3 size: 14 residues. The CDR3 DNA sequence: TGCAGCGCAGCCCCTACAGGGAGCAATCAGCCCCAGCATTTT. Residues: CSAAPTGSNQPQHF. The whole variable domain, filled in from reference TRBV29-1 and TRBJ1-5, reads SAVISQKPSRDICQRGTSLTIQCQVDSQVTMMFWYRQQPGQSLTLIATANQGSEATYESGFVIDKFPISRPNLTFSTLTVSNMSPEDSSIYLCSAAPTGSNQPQHFGDGTRLSIL.

This sequence joins TRBV2 and TRBJ2-3; 7 nucleotides line up with TRBD1. Germline V gene lookup returns CDR1 SNHLY and CDR2 FYNNEI. Germline trimming cut 6 bases from V and 1 base from J; bases unmatched to any gene: 4. There are 14 residues in the CDR3. CDR3 sequence reads: CASSRTGGTDTQYF. The CDR3 DNA follows: TGTGCCAGCAGCAGAACAGGGGGCACAGATACGCAGTATTTT.

The chain couples TRBV7-8 to TRBJ1-3; D is perhaps TRBD1 (5 bases). The CDR3 has 13 residues. V was pared by 5 bases and J by 5 bases, with 10 bases between. CDR1 is SGHVS and CDR2 is FQNEAQ in the germline V gene. Written as DNA, the CDR3 is TGTGCCAGCAGCCCCCCGGACAGAAACACCATATATTTT. As protein: CASSPPDRNTIYF.

V and J are TRBV10-1 and TRBJ2-5; perhaps TRBD1 as D (5 bases). Germline CDR1 and CDR2: WNHNN and SYGVQD (reference sequence). V was pared by 2 bases and J by 3 bases, with 10 bases between. The CDR3 runs 14 residues. CDR3 in amino acids: CASSEPGREETQYF. CDR3 DNA: TGCGCCAGCAGTGAGCCAGGGCGCGAAGAGACCCAGTACTTC.

This rearrangement joins TRBV19 to TRBJ1-1; D is possibly TRBD1 (5 bases). V was clipped by 3 bases and J by 5 bases, with 10 bases between them. Germline assignment: CDR1 LNHDA and CDR2 SQIVND (reference sequence). This CDR3 spans 13 amino acids. This CDR3 reads CASSIRRVTEAFF. The CDR3 bases are TGTGCCAGTAGTATCCGCAGGGTAACTGAAGCTTTCTTT.

The chain employs TRBV9 and TRBJ2-7; D gene uncertain. V was shortened by 5 bases and J by 4 bases, with 16 bases between the two germline ends. The germline CDR1 and CDR2 sequences are SGDLS and YYNGEE. The CDR3 loop spans 14 amino acids. This chain's CDR3 is CASSPAAVAYEQYF. CDR3 nucleotide sequence: TGTGCCAGCAGTCCGGCGGCGGTGGCTTACGAGCAGTACTTC.

The chain combines TRBV5-1 with TRBJ1-6; TRBD1 agrees at 7 bases. The germline V gene has CDR1 SGHRS and CDR2 YFSETQ. The CDR3 extends over 15 amino acids. With V trimmed by 7 bases and J by 7 bases, 11 bases remained unmatched. The CDR3 coding sequence is TGCGCCAGCGCTACAGGGGAGGCAACAAATTCACCCCTCCACTTT. This gives the protein CASATGEATNSPLHF.

J is TRBJ2-1 and V is TRBV19; D is perhaps TRBD2 (5 bases). The CDR3 loop spans 17 amino acids. The V gene lost 3 bases and the J gene lost 5 bases, with 20 bases spanning the gap. Germline CDR1 LNHDA, CDR2 SQIVND (reference sequence). Written as DNA, the CDR3 is TGTGCCAGTAGTATGGTATCGCGGGTCCGACCTAACAATGAGCAGTTCTTC. Amino acid sequence: CASSMVSRVRPNNEQFF.

In the case of this clone: The same CDR3 can be traced to other DNA sequences in this sample. J is TRBJ1-1 and V is TRBV12-3 or TRBV12-4; 8 nucleotides line up with TRBD1. The CDR3 extends over 13 amino acids. V lost 6 bases to trimming and J lost 4 bases; unmatched junction nucleotides: 4. The CDR3 loop is CASSQGAGTEAFF. CDR3 coding DNA: TGTGCCAGCAGCCAGGGGGCGGGCACTGAAGCTTTCTTT.

J is TRBJ2-1 and V is TRBV5-1; D possibly corresponds to TRBD2 (6 bases). The CDR3 contains 15 residues. The germline V gene encodes CDR1 SGHRS and CDR2 YFSETQ. V was pared by 5 bases and J by 5 bases, with 17 bases between. The CDR3, as DNA: TGCGCCAGCAGATTCGCCGGGACTTCTCACAATGAGCAGTTCTTC. Its translation is CASRFAGTSHNEQFF.

The chain recombines TRBV11-2 with TRBJ2-5, with 16 bases matching TRBD2. Per the germline V gene, CDR1 is SGHAT and CDR2 is FQNNGV. The CDR3 contains 15 residues. With V trimmed by 5 bases and J by 7 bases, 4 bases remained unmatched. The CDR3 bases are TGTGCCAGCAGCACGGGACTAGCGGGGGGGCGGACCCAGTACTTC. Protein: CASSTGLAGGRTQYF.

V usage is TRBV7-2 and J usage is TRBJ2-2; D is perhaps TRBD1 (6 bases). Trimming removed 1 base from V and 7 bases from J, with 13 bases in between. Germline V gene sequence: CDR1 SGHTA, CDR2 FQGNSA. The CDR3 loop spans 15 amino acids. The CDR3 here is CASSLVLGAGGELFF. The DNA for the CDR3 is TGTGCCAGCAGCTTAGTTTTGGGGGCAGGCGGGGAGCTGTTTTTT.

This rearrangement joins TRBV5-1 to TRBJ1-3; D is unclear. Trimming took off 4 bases at V and 2 bases at J, with 7 bases between the two ends. The CDR3 consists of 13 residues. Germline V CDR1 and CDR2: SGHRS, YFSETQ. The CDR3 sequence: CASSPVPGNTIYF. The CDR3 nucleotides read TGCGCCAGCAGCCCGGTTCCTGGAAACACCATATATTTT.

The rearrangement joins TRBV5-1 to TRBJ1-1; 7 bases map to TRBD1. The trim removed 0 bases at V and 3 bases at J, leaving 8 bases unmatched. The CDR3 covers 16 residues. Germline lookup yields CDR1 SGHRS and CDR2 YFSETQ. DNA of the CDR3: TGCGCCAGCAGCTTGGATAGGGGGCTAGGCCACACTGAAGCTTTCTTT. It encodes CASSLDRGLGHTEAFF.

The chain has TRBV7-9 and TRBJ1-2; the D gene is possibly TRBD1 (5 bases). Germline lookup yields CDR1 SEHNR and CDR2 FQNEAQ (reference sequence). The CDR3 has 13 residues. V was shortened by 5 bases and J by 0 bases, with 7 bases between the two germline ends. The CDR3 DNA is TGTGCCAGCAGCCAGACAGCTAACTATGGCTACACCTTC. Translated, it gives CASSQTANYGYTF.

The chain has TRBV19 and TRBJ2-7; 9 bases fit TRBD1. V shed 4 bases and J 0 bases; nucleotides not matched to a gene: 13. The CDR3 runs to 18 residues. The germline CDR1 and CDR2 sequences are LNHDA and SQIVND (reference sequence). CDR3 bases: TGTGCCAGTAGTACTAACACTTGGACAGGGGCCCTCTCCTACGAGCAGTACTTC. It yields the protein CASSTNTWTGALSYEQYF.

This clone was seen once. V gene TRBV11-2 combines with J gene TRBJ2-3, with 8 bases matching TRBD1. The length of the CDR3 is 17 residues. Germline V gives CDR1 SGHAT, CDR2 FQNNGV. The junction had 8 bases not matched to a gene; V was cut back by 1 base and J by 2 bases. The CDR3 spells CASSLAGTGQNTDTQYF. CDR3 nucleotide sequence: TGTGCCAGCAGCTTAGCCGGGACAGGTCAAAACACAGATACGCAGTATTTT.

This clone was seen ten or more times. This rearrangement joins TRBV30 to TRBJ2-1; D is undetermined. This CDR3 contains 13 residues. In germline, CDR1 is GTSNPN, CDR2 SVGIG (reference sequence). V gave up 0 bases and J gave up 6 bases, with 9 bases separating them. The CDR3, as DNA: TGTGCCTGGAGTGTACCGCGAGGCAATGAGCAGTTCTTC. As protein: CAWSVPRGNEQFF.

This chain uses TRBV7-2 with TRBJ1-5, with unresolved D. The CDR3 extends over 14 amino acids. V was pared by 5 bases and J by 4 bases, with 12 bases between. The V gene's germline CDR1 is SGHTA and CDR2 FQGNSA. Written as DNA, the CDR3 is TGTGCCAGCAGCCAAGACGGGATTAATCAGCCCCAGCATTTT. It codes for CASSQDGINQPQHF.

The rearrangement joins TRBV6-5 to TRBJ1-2, with a possible D match to TRBD1 (5 bases). This CDR3 contains 12 residues. The V end was cut by 8 bases, the J end by 2 bases, with 9 bases between. From germline, CDR1 is MNHEY and CDR2 SVGAGI. The CDR3 region has the DNA TGTGCCAGCCAATCAGGGAACTATGGCTACACCTTC. It codes for CASQSGNYGYTF.

This clone was recorded once. This chain connects TRBV7-3 to TRBJ2-1, with a possible D match to TRBD1 (5 bases). Germline values: CDR1 SGHTA, CDR2 FQGTGA. With 5 bases removed from V and 0 bases from J, the gap between germline ends came to 11 bases. This CDR3 has 15 residues. CDR3 region: CASSQQVTSYNEQFF. The CDR3 nucleotides are TGTGCCAGCAGCCAACAGGTTACCTCCTACAATGAGCAGTTCTTC.

The chain couples TRBV19 to TRBJ2-7, with TRBD1 identical over 10 bases. The CDR3 is 14 residues long. V shed 8 bases, J shed 5 bases, and the junction held 9 bases outside the gene matches. Looked up from germline, CDR1 is LNHDA and CDR2 is SQIVND (reference sequence). This chain's CDR3 is CASSPGTGVHEQYF. The CDR3 DNA follows: TGTGCCAGTTCCCCCGGGACAGGGGTCCACGAGCAGTACTTC.

The V call is TRBV5-1, the J call TRBJ1-6; D gene ambiguous. This CDR3 contains 13 residues. V lost 4 bases to trimming and J lost 7 bases, with 9 bases between them. Germline assignment: CDR1 SGHRS and CDR2 YFSETQ. The DNA for the CDR3 is TGCGCCAGCAGCGAGGAATCGAATTCACCCCTCCACTTT. Amino acid sequence: CASSEESNSPLHF.

In this sample, this clone turned up a few times. V is TRBV30 and J is TRBJ2-7; D remains unclear. V gave up 0 bases and J gave up 1 base, with 16 bases separating them. The CDR3 spans 16 residues. Germline V lookup: CDR1 GTSNPN, CDR2 SVGIG (reference sequence). The CDR3 DNA sequence: TGTGCCTGGAGTGTACTTTTCCGATCAGGTTCCTACGAGCAGTACTTC. This sequence encodes CAWSVLFRSGSYEQYF.

The chain combines TRBV5-1 with TRBJ2-7, with TRBD1 as a possible D gene (6 bases). Trimming pared 4 bases from V and 3 bases from J, leaving 14 bases between. Germline values: CDR1 SGHRS, CDR2 YFSETQ. CDR3 size: 14 residues. The CDR3 DNA reads TGCGCCAGCAGCCATGAAGGACAGAGCTACGAGCAGTACTTC. This gives the protein CASSHEGQSYEQYF.

CDR3 nucleotides: TGTGCCATCAGTGAGATAGAGTGGGCGGGAGGCTACACCTTC. It specifies CAISEIEWAGGYTF. The chain has TRBV10-3 and TRBJ1-2; D remains unclear. Germline V CDR1 and CDR2: ENHRY, SYGVKD. Trimming took off 2 bases at V and 8 bases at J, with 15 bases between the two ends. The CDR3 has 14 residues.

The chain uses TRBV19 and TRBJ1-1; D is perhaps TRBD1 (5 bases). V lost 5 bases and J lost 0, with 10 bases in between. The CDR3 has 14 residues. Germline V gene lookup returns CDR1 LNHDA and CDR2 SQIVND (reference sequence). The CDR3: CASSYRILNTEAFF. Written as DNA, the CDR3 is TGTGCCAGTAGTTACAGGATATTGAACACTGAAGCTTTCTTT.

V and J are TRBV7-8 and TRBJ1-1; D is possibly TRBD1 (6 bases). V gave up 8 bases and J gave up 6 bases, with 19 bases separating them. The CDR3 contains 14 residues. CDR1 is SGHVS and CDR2 is FQNEAQ in the germline V gene. The CDR3 coding sequence is TGTGCCAGCGAAGAAAATGGGGGCCGGGCTGAAGCTTTCTTT. This sequence encodes CASEENGGRAEAFF.